Presented here are 8 T cell receptor beta chains from one specimen sequenced in a study of CD8+CD57+ T cells in acquired aplastic anemia. It was genomic DNA that served as the template for profiling TCR beta VDJ and CDR3. TCRdb re-called the reads with MiXCR, one entry per CDR3 protein. In the table there are about 70,000 distinct CDR3 sequences, roughly half of which are singletons. Sample: sorted CD4+, CD8+, or CD8+CD57+ T cells (not recorded which) from PBMCs. The receptor source for this set is a human donor in good health, serving as a control.

This clonotype was counted many times. As DNA, the CDR3 is TGTGCCAGCAGTCCATTTTCCTACGAGCAGTACTTC. It is translated as CASSPFSYEQYF. This chain links TRBV12-3 or TRBV12-4 with TRBJ2-7; no definite D call. The length of the CDR3 is 12 residues. Trimming pared 5 bases from V and 1 base from J, leaving 6 bases between.

The rearrangement joins TRBV24-1 to TRBJ2-7; 7 positions match TRBD2. CDR1 is KGHDR, CDR2 SFDVKD, per germline. V shed 3 bases and J 1 base; nucleotides not matched to a gene: 5. This CDR3 is 15 amino acids long. CDR3 residues: CATSDPGLPSYEQYV. In nucleotides, the CDR3 is TGTGCCACCAGTGATCCGGGACTACCTTCCTACGAGCAGTACGTC.

This clonotype has just a few counts. J is TRBJ2-2 and V is TRBV27; D remains unclear. CDR3 length equals 14 residues. Germline CDR1 MNHEY, CDR2 SMNVEV (reference sequence). V was shortened by 4 bases and J by 2 bases, with 8 bases between the two germline ends. The CDR3 here is CASSSLINTGELFF. The CDR3 coding sequence is TGTGCCAGCAGTTCGCTTATTAACACCGGGGAGCTGTTTTTT.

This sequence joins TRBV13 and TRBJ1-6, with 7 bases fitting TRBD1. V shed 4 bases, J shed 6 bases, and the junction held 12 bases outside the gene matches. CDR1 is PRHDT and CDR2 is FYEKMQ in the germline V gene (reference sequence). The CDR3 sequence is 17 residues long. CDR3 protein: CASSSAMGRGLNSPLHF. Written as DNA, the CDR3 is TGTGCCAGCAGCTCAGCGATGGGAAGGGGGCTTAATTCACCCCTCCACTTT.

The chain recombines TRBV24-1 with TRBJ2-7, with unresolved D. Trimming took 7 bases from V and 6 from J, leaving 9 bases between them. The CDR3 loop spans 11 amino acids. The germline V gene encodes CDR1 KGHDR and CDR2 SFDVKD. The chain's CDR3 is CATSPRSEQYF. CDR3 DNA: TGTGCCACCAGCCCACGGAGCGAGCAGTACTTC.

This clonotype has a count of ten or more. This chain joins TRBV5-1 and TRBJ2-4; D not certain. Trimming removed 0 bases from V and 6 bases from J, with 13 bases in between. This CDR3 comprises 15 residues. Germline CDR1 and CDR2: SGHRS and YFSETQ. As DNA, the CDR3 is TGCGCCAGCAGCTTGGAAGGCCTCCCGGGAAACATTCAGTACTTC. The encoded protein is CASSLEGLPGNIQYF.

This clonotype was detected ten times or more. The V and J genes are TRBV7-8 and TRBJ2-7, with D possibly matching TRBD1 (7 bases). Germline V gene data show CDR1 as SGHVS and CDR2 as FQNEAQ. V was clipped by 5 bases and J by 3 bases, with 14 bases between them. CDR3 length equals 14 residues. CDR3 region: CASSQEGAGYEQYF. The CDR3 DNA sequence: TGTGCCAGCAGCCAGGAGGGGGCGGGCTACGAGCAGTACTTC. Looking up the rest from reference TRBV7-8 and TRBJ2-7 gives the full variable domain: GAGVSQSPRYKVAKRGQDVALRCDPISGHVSLFWYQQALGQGPEFLTYFQNEAQLDKSGLPSDRFFAERPEGSVSTLKIQRTQQEDSAVYLCASSQEGAGYEQYFGPGTRLTVT.

The gene calls are TRBV9 and TRBJ2-2, with D perhaps TRBD1 (5 bases). Germline V gene sequence: CDR1 SGDLS, CDR2 YYNGEE. V shed 3 bases and J shed 6 bases, with 6 bases lying between them. This CDR3 contains 12 residues. The CDR3: CASSEGAGELFF. Here the CDR3 DNA reads TGTGCCAGCAGCGAAGGGGCCGGGGAGCTGTTTTTT. Combining the CDR3 with reference TRBV9 and TRBJ2-2 gives the whole variable domain DSGVTQTPKHLITATGQRVTLRCSPRSGDLSVYWYQQSLDQGLQFLIQYYNGEERAKGNILERFSAQQFPDLHSELNLSSLELGDSALYFCASSEGAGELFFGEGSRLTVL.